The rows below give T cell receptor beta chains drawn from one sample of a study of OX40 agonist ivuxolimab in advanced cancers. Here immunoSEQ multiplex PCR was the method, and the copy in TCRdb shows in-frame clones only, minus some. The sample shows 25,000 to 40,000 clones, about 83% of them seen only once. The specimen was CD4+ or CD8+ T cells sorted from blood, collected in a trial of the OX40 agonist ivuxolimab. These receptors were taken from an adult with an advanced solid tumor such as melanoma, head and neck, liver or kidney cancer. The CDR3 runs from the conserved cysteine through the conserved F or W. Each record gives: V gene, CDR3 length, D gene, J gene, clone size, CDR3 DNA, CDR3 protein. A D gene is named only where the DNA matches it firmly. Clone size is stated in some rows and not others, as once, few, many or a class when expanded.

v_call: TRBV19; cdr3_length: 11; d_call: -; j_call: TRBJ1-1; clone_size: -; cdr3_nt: TGTGCCAGTAGTATCGGTTCTGAAGCTTTCTTT; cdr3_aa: CASSIGSEAFF
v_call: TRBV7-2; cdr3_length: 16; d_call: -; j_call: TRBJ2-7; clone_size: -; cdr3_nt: TGTGCCAGCAGCTTATTGGGCTACGATAGGGCCTACGAGCAGTACTTC; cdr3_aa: CASSLLGYDRAYEQYF
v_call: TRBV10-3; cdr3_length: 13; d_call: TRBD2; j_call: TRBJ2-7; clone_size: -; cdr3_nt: TGTGCCACCCGGGACCGGGAGGCCTACGAGCAGTACTTC; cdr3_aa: CATRDREAYEQYF
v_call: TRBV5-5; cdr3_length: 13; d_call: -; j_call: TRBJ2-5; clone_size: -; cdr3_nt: TGTGCCAGCAGCTTGGGCATGGAAGAGACCCAGTACTTC; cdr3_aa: CASSLGMEETQYF
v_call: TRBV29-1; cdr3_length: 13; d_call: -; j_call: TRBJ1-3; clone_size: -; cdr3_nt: TGCAGCGTTTGGGGAGCTTTTGGAAACACCATATATTTT; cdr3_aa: CSVWGAFGNTIYF
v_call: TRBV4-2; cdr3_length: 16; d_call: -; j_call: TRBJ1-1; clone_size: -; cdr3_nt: TGTGCCAGCAGCCAGGGGCGTCAGTTGTTCCTCACTGAAGCTTTCTTT; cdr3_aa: CASSQGRQLFLTEAFF
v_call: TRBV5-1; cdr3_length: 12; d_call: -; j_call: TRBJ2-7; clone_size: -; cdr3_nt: TGCGCCAGCAGGGGCTATACCTACGAGCAGTACTTC; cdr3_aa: CASRGYTYEQYF
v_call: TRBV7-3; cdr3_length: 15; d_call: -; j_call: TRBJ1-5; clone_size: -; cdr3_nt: TGTGCCAGCAGAGAAGGGTGGGTTTTGGATCAGCCCCAGCATTTT; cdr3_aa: CASREGWVLDQPQHF
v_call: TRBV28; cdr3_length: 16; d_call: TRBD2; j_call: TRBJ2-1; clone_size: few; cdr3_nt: TGTGCCAGCAGTTTACCACCGGGACTAGGTTACAATGAGCAGTTCTTC; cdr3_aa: CASSLPPGLGYNEQFF
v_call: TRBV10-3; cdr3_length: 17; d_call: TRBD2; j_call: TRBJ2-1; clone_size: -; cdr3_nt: TGTGCCATCAGTGAGATGGGACTAGCGGGGTCCTACAATGAGCAGTTCTTC; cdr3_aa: CAISEMGLAGSYNEQFF
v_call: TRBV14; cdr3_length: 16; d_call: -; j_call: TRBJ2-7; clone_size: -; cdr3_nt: TGTGCCAGCAGCCCTCGACACCAGGGGAGATGTTGGGAGCAGTACTTC; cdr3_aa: CASSPRHQGRCWEQYF
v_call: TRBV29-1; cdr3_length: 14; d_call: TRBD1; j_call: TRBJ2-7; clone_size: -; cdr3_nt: TGCAGCGTTGAGCCAGCTGACAGGGCTTACGAGCAGTACTTC; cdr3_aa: CSVEPADRAYEQYF
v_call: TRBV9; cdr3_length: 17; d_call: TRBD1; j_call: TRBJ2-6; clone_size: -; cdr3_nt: TGTGCCAGCAGCTCACCCTCAGGGGGCAGAGAGGCCAACGTCCTGACTTTC; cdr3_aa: CASSSPSGGREANVLTF
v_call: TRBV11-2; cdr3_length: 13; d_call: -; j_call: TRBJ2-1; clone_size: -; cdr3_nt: TGTGCCAGCAGCTTAGTGGCTAGCTATGAGCAGTTCTTC; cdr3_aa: CASSLVASYEQFF
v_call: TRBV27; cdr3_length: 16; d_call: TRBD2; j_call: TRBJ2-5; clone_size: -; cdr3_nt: TGTGCCAGCAGTTTGTCGGCGGGAGGGCCGGGGGAGACCCAGTACTTC; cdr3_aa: CASSLSAGGPGETQYF
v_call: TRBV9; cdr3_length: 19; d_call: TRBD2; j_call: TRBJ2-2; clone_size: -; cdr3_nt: TGTGCCAGCAGCCCCTCCTCACTAGCGGGAGGGCCGATCACCGGGGAGCTGTTTTTT; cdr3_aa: CASSPSSLAGGPITGELFF
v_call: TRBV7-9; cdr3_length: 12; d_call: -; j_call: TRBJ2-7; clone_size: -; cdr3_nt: TGTGCCAGCAGCTTAGGAGCCTACGAGCAGTACTTC; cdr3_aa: CASSLGAYEQYF
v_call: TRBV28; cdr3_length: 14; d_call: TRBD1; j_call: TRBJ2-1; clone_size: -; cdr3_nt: TGTGCCAGCAGTTTCCGACAGGGGGCGCATGAGCAGTTCTTC; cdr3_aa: CASSFRQGAHEQFF
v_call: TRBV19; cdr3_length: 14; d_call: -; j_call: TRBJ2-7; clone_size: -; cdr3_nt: TGTGCCAGTAGTATTGGAGTTTACGCCTACGAGCAGTACTTC; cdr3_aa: CASSIGVYAYEQYF
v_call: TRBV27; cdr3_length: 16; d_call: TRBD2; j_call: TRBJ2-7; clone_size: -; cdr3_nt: TGTGCCAGCAGTCTTCTTTCTAGCGGAGCTACCTACGAGCAGTACTTC; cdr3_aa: CASSLLSSGATYEQYF
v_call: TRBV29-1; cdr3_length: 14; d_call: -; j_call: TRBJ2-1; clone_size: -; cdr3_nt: TGCAGCGTCCAACTACCGCACTCCTACAATGAGCAGTTCTTC; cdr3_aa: CSVQLPHSYNEQFF
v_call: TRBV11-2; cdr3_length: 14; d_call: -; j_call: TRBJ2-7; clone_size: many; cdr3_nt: TGTGCCAGCAGCTTGACTACCGGGTTCTACGAGCAGTACTTC; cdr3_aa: CASSLTTGFYEQYF
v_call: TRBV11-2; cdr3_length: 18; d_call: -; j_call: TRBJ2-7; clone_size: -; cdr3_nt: TGTGCCAGCAGCTTAGATCTAAATACAGGAGTGAGCTCCTACGAGCAGTACTTC; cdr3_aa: CASSLDLNTGVSSYEQYF
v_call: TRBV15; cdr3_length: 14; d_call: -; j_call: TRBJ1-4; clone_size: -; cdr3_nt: TGTGCCACAATCTCTGGGGCAGGGAGTGAAAAACTGTTTTTT; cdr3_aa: CATISGAGSEKLFF
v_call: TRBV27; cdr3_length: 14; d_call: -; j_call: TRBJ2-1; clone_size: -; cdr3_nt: TGTGCCAGCAGTTTGGAATCGCAAGAGAATGAGCAGTTCTTC; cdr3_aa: CASSLESQENEQFF
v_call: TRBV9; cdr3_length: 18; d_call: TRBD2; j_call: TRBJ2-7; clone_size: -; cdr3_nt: TGTGCCAGCAGCGTAAGGTCACTAGCGGGAGACGTCCCCTACGAGCAGTACTTC; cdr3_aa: CASSVRSLAGDVPYEQYF
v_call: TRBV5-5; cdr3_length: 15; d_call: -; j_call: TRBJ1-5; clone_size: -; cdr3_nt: TGTGCCAGCACCCCGGGGAGGGGAAGCAATCAGCCCCAGCATTTT; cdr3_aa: CASTPGRGSNQPQHF
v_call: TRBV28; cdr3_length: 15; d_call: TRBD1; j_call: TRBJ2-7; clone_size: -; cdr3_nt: TGTGCCAGCAGTTATTCCGGGACAGGGGTCTACGAGCAGTACTTC; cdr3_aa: CASSYSGTGVYEQYF
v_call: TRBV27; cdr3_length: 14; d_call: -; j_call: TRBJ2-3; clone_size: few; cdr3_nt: TGTGCCAGCAGCCTTTGGACTCCCACAGATACGCAGTATTTT; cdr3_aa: CASSLWTPTDTQYF
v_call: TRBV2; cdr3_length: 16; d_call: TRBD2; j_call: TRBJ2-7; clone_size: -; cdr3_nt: TGTGCCAGCGCCATTTTGATAACTAGCGGCCCATACGAGCAGTACTTC; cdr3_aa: CASAILITSGPYEQYF
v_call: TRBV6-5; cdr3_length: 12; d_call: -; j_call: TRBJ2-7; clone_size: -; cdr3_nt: TGTGCCAGCAGTACAGACAGCTACGAGCAGTACTTC; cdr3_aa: CASSTDSYEQYF
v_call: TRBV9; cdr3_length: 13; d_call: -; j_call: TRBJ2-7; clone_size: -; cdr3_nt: TGTGCCAGCAGCGTAACCCCTGAAGGTATAAAGTACTTC; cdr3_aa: CASSVTPEGIKYF
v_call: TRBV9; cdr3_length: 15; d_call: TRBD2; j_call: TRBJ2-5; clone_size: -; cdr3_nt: TGTGCCAGCAGCCGATTAGCGGGAGAAGGAGAGACCCAGTACTTC; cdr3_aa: CASSRLAGEGETQYF
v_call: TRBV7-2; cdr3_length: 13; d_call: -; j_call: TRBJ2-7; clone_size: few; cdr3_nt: TGTGCCAGCAGCTTAGAGCTCTATTACGAGCAGTACTTC; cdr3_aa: CASSLELYYEQYF
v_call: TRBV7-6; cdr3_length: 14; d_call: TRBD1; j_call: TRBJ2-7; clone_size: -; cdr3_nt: TGTGCCAGCAGCTCCGGGACAGGGTCCTACGAGCAGTACTTC; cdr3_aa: CASSSGTGSYEQYF
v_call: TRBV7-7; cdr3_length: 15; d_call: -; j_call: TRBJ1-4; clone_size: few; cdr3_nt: TGTGCTAGCAGCTTAGATGGCAGCGGTAATGAAAAACTGTTTTTT; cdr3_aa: CASSLDGSGNEKLFF
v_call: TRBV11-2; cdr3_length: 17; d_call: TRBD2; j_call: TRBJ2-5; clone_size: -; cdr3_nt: TGTGCCAGCAGCTTAGGGGGTAGCGGGGAGTTGGGTGAGACCCAGTACTTC; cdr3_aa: CASSLGGSGELGETQYF
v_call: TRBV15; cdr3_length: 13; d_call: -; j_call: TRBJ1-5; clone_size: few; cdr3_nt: TGTGCCACCAGCAGAGATTGGTATCAGCCCCAGCATTTT; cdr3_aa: CATSRDWYQPQHF
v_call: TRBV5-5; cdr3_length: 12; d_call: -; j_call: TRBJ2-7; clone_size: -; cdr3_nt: TGTGCCAGCAGCGGCAGGGGTTACGAGCAGTACTTC; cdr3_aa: CASSGRGYEQYF
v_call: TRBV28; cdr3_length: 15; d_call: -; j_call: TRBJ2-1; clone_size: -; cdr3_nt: TGTGCCAGCAGTTTCCGGACTATAAACTACAATGAGCAGTTCTTC; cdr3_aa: CASSFRTINYNEQFF
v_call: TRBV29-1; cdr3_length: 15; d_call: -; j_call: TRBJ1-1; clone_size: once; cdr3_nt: TGCAGCGCCGCAGGAGGCAGCCCTATGAACACTGAAGCTTTCTTT; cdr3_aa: CSAAGGSPMNTEAFF
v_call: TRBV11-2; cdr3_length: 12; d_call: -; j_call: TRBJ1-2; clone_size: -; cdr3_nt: TGTGCCAGCAGCTTGGGGGCGTATGGCTACACCTTC; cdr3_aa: CASSLGAYGYTF
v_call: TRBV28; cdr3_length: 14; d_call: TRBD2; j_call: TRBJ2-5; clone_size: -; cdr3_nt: TGTGCCAGCAGTTCTCTAGCGGGAGTTGAGACCCAGTACTTC; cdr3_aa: CASSSLAGVETQYF
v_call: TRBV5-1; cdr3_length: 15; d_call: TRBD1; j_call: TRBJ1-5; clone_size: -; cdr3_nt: TGCGCCAGCAGCTTGGGGACAGGGGGTTATCAGCCCCAGCATTTT; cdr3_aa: CASSLGTGGYQPQHF
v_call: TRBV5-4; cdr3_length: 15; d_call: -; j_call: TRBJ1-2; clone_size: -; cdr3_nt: TGTGCCAGCAGCCCCCGGGACACCTCTAACTATGGCTACACCTTC; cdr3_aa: CASSPRDTSNYGYTF
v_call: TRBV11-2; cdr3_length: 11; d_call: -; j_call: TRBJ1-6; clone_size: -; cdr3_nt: TGTGCCAGCAGCTTAGGGGCCCCCCTCCACTTT; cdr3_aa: CASSLGAPLHF
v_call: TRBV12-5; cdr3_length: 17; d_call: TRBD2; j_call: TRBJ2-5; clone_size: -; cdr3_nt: TGTGCTAGTGGTTTGGTATGTGGCGGGAGTAACCAAGAGACCCAGTACTTC; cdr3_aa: CASGLVCGGSNQETQYF
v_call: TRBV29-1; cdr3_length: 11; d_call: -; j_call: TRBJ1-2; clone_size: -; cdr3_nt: TGCAGCGTTGACCTCGGACACCCCTACACCTTC; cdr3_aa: CSVDLGHPYTF
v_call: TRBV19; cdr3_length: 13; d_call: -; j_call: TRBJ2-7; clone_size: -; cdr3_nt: TGTGCCAGTAGTATAGGGACAGCCTACGAGCAGTACTTC; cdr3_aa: CASSIGTAYEQYF
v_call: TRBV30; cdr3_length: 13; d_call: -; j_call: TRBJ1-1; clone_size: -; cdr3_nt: TGTGCCTGGAGTAAGTATGTGTCCGACGAAGCTTTCTTT; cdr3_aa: CAWSKYVSDEAFF
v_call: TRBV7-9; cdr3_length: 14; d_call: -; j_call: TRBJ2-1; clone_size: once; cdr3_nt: TGTGCCAGCAGCCCCTCCAGCTCCTACAATGAGCAGTTCTTC; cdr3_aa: CASSPSSSYNEQFF
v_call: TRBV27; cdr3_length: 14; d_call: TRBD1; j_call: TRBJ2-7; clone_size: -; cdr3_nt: TGTGCCAGCAGTTTACTCGACAGGGTCTACGAGCAGTACTTC; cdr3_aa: CASSLLDRVYEQYF
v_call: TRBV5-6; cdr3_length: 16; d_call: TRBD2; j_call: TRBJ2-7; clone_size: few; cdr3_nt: TGTGCCAGCAGCTATGGACTAGCGGGAGACGGCTACGAGCAGTACTTC; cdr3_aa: CASSYGLAGDGYEQYF